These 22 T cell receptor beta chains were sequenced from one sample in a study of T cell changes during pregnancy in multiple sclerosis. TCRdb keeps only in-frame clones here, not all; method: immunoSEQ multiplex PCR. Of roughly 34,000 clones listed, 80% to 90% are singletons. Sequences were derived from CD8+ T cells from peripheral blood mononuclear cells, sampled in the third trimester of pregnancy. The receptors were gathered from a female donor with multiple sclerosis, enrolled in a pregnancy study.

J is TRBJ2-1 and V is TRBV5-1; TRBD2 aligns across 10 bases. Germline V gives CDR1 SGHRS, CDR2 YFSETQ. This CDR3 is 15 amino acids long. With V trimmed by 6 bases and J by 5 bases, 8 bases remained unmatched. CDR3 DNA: TGCGCCAGCAACTTAAGGACTAGCGGCGACAATGAGCAGTTCTTC. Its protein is CASNLRTSGDNEQFF.

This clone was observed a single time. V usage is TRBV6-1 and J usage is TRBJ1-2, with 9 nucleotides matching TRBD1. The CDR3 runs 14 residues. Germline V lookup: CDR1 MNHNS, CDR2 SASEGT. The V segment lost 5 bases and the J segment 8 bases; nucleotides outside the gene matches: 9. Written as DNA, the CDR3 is TGTGCCAGCAGTATGACAGGGGGAAAACGAGGCTACACCTTC. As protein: CASSMTGGKRGYTF.

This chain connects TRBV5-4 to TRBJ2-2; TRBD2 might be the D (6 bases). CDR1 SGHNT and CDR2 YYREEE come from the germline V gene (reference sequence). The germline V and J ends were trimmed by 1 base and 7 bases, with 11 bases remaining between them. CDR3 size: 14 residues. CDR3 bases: TGTGCCAGCAGCTTGAGGGCGGAGGGCGGGGAGCTGTTTTTT. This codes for CASSLRAEGGELFF.

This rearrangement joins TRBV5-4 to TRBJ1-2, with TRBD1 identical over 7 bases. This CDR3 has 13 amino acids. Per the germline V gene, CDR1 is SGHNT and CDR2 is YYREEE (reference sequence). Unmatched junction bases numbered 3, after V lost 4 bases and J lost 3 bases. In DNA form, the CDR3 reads TGTGCCAGCAGCCGCGACAGGGACTATGGCTACACCTTC. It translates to CASSRDRDYGYTF.

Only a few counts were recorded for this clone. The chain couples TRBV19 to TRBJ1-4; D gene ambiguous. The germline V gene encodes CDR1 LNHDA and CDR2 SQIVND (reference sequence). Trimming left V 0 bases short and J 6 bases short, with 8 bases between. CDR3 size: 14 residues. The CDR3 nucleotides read TGTGCCAGTAGTATAGAGTCCCCGGATGAAAAACTGTTTTTT. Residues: CASSIESPDEKLFF. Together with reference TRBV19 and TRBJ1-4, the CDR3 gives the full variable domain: DGGITQSPKYLFRKEGQNVTLSCEQNLNHDAMYWYRQDPGQGLRLIYYSQIVNDFQKGDIAEGYSVSREKKESFPLTVTSAQKNPTAFYLCASSIESPDEKLFFGSGTQLSVL.

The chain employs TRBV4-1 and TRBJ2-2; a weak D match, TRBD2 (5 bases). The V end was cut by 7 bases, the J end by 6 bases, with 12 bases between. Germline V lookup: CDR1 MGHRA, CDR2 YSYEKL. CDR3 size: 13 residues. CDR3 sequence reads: CASNSPGSGELFF. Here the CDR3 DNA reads TGCGCCAGCAATTCCCCGGGGTCCGGGGAGCTGTTTTTT.

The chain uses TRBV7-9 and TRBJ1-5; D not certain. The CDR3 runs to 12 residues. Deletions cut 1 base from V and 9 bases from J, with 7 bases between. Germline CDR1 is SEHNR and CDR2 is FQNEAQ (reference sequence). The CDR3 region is CASSLDGGPQHF. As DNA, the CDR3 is TGTGCCAGCAGCTTAGATGGAGGGCCCCAGCATTTT.

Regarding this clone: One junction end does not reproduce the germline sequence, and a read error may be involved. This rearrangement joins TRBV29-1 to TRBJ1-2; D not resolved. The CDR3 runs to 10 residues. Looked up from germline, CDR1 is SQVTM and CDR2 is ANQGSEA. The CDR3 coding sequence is TGCAGCGTTGAAGAAGTAGGACGGACTTTC. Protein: CSVEEVGRTF. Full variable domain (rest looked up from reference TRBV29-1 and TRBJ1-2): SAVISQKPSRDICQRGTSLTIQCQVDSQVTMMFWYRQQPGQSLTLIATANQGSEATYESGFVIDKFPISRPNLTFSTLTVSNMSPEDSSIYLCSVEEVGRTFGSGTRLTVV.

CDR3 DNA: TGTGCCAGCAGCGGAGACAGGGCGGGGGGAGATACGCAGTATTTT. Encoded protein: CASSGDRAGGDTQYF. The V call is TRBV7-9, the J call TRBJ2-3; TRBD2 is a possible D gene (8 bases). The CDR3 loop spans 15 amino acids. Per germline, CDR1 SEHNR and CDR2 FQNEAQ (reference sequence). V was pared by 5 bases and J by 5 bases, with 17 bases between.

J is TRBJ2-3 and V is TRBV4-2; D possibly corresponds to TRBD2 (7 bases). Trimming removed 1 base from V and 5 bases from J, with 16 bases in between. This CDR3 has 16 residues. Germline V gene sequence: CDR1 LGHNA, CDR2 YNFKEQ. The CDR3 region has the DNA TGTGCCAGCAGCCAAGTGTTGGGGGGGGCCGGAGATACGCAGTATTTT. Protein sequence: CASSQVLGGAGDTQYF.

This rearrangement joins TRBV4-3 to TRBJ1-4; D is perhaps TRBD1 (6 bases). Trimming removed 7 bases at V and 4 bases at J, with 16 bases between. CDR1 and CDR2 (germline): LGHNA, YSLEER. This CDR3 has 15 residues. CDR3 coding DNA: TGCGCCAGCAACCCCGACAGGATGGGTAATGAAAAACTGTTTTTT. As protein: CASNPDRMGNEKLFF.

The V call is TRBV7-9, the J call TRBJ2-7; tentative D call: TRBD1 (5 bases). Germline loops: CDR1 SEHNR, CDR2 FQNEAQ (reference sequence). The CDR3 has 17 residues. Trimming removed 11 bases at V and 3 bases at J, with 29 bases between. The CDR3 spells CAAGRGYRTSSIYEQYF. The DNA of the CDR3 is TGTGCCGCCGGCCGAGGATACAGGACCTCCAGCATCTACGAGCAGTACTTC.

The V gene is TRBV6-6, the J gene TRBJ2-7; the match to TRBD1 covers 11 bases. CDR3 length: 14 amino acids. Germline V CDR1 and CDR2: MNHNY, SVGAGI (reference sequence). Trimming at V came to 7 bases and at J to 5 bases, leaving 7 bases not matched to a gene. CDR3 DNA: TGTGCCAGCACCCGCGGGACAGGGGGTAACGAGCAGTACTTC. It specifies CASTRGTGGNEQYF.

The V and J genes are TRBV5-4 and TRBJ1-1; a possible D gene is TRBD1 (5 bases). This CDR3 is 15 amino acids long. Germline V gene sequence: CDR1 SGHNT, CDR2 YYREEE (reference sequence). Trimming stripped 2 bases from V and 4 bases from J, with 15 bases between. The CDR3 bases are TGTGCCAGCAGCTTCTGGGTGGGGACTGGCACTGAAGCTTTCTTT. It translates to CASSFWVGTGTEAFF.

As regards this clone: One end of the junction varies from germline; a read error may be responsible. This CDR3 reads CASSLDATGGNTIYF. CDR3 DNA: TGTGCTAGCAGCTTAGATGCGACAGGGGGAAACACCATATATTTT. This sequence joins TRBV7-7 and TRBJ1-3; 7 positions agree with TRBD1. The germline CDR1 and CDR2 sequences are SSHAT and FNYEAQ (reference sequence). The CDR3 contains 15 residues.

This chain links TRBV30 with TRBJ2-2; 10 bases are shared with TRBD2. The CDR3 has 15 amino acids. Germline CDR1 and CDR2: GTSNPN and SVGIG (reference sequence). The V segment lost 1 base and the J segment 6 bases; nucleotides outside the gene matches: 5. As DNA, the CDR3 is TGTGCCTGGAGTGCTCTAGCGGGGGACGCCGGGGAGCTGTTTTTT. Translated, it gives CAWSALAGDAGELFF.

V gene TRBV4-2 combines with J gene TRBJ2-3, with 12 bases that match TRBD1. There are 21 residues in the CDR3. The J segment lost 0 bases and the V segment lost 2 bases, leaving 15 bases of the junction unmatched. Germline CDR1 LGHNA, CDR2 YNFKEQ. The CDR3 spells CASSQPPGQGAERASTDTQYF. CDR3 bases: TGTGCCAGCAGCCAACCACCGGGACAGGGGGCGGAAAGGGCTAGCACAGATACGCAGTATTTT.

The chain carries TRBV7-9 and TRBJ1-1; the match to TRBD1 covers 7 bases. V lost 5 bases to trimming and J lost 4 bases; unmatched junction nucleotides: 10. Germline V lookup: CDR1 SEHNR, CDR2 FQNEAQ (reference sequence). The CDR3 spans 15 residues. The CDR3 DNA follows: TGTGCCAGCAGCGCTCCGGGACAGCTTGGCACTGAAGCTTTCTTT. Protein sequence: CASSAPGQLGTEAFF.

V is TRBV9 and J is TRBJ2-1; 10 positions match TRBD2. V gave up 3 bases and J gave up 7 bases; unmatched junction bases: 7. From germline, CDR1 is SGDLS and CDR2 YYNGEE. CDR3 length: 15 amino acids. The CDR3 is CASSGAGGTTNEQFF. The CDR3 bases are TGTGCCAGCAGCGGAGCGGGGGGGACTACTAATGAGCAGTTCTTC.

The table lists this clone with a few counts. The CDR3 region has the DNA TGTGCCAGCAGCCCCGGCGGACATTTCTCTGGAAACACCATATATTTT. Its protein is CASSPGGHFSGNTIYF. The chain recombines TRBV9 with TRBJ1-3; weak D call: TRBD1 (5 bases). The ends were cut back, 4 bases at V and 0 bases at J, with 14 bases in the middle. Germline values: CDR1 SGDLS, CDR2 YYNGEE. The CDR3 has 16 residues.

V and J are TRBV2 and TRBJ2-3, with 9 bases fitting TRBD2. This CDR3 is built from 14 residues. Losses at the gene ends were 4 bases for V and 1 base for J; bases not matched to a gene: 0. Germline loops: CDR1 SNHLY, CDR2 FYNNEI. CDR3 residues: CASSGTSGTDTQYF. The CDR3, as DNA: TGTGCCAGCAGTGGGACTAGCGGCACAGATACGCAGTATTTT.

CDR3 sequence reads: CASSRRGLIGQPQHF. As DNA, the CDR3 is TGTGCCAGCAGCCGGAGGGGGCTCATAGGTCAGCCCCAGCATTTT. The genes are TRBV7-2 and TRBJ1-5, with 7 bases fitting TRBD1. Unmatched junction bases numbered 10, after V lost 5 bases and J lost 6 bases. There are 15 residues in the CDR3. Germline-derived CDR1 and CDR2 are SGHTA and FQGNSA.